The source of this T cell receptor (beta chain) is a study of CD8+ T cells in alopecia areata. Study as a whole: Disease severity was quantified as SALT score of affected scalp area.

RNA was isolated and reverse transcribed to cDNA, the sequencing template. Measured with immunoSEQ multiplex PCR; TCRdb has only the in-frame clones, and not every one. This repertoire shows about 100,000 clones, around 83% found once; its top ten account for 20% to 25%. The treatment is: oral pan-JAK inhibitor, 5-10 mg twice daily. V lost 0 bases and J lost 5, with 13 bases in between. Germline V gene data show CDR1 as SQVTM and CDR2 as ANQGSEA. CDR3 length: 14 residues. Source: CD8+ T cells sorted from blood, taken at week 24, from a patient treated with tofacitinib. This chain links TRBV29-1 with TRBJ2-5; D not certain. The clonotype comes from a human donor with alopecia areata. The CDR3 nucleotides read TGCAGCGTTGAAGATCCGGAAGGGTGGGAGACCCAGTACTTC. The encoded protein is CSVEDPEGWETQYF. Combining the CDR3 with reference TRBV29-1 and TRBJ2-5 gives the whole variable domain SAVISQKPSRDICQRGTSLTIQCQVDSQVTMMFWYRQQPGQSLTLIATANQGSEATYESGFVIDKFPISRPNLTFSTLTVSNMSPEDSSIYLCSVEDPEGWETQYFGPGTRLLVL.